This entry concerns a single T cell receptor beta chain. Its specificity is unknown. PCR employed 60 Vbeta and 13 Jbeta primers. TCRdb keeps only in-frame clones here, not all; method: immunoSEQ multiplex PCR. Here the sample table reports about 110,000 clones. The data derive from a study of cytomegalovirus exposure and HLA in healthy donors. Broader study findings: An analysis that was carried out later associated 16,000 or so TCR beta sequences with HLA alleles at 0.05 false discovery rate.

CDR1 and CDR2 from the germline V gene are SGHRS and YFSETQ. V gave up 4 bases and J gave up 4 bases, with 24 bases separating them. This CDR3 comprises 18 residues. This chain uses TRBV5-1 with TRBJ2-1; possible D gene TRBD1, 7 bases. The sample consisted of PBMCs. The receptor comes from a young man in good health and CMV-seronegative. The CDR3 DNA is TGCGCCAGCAGCGTTGGGATCGGCGGGACAGCAGCTTACAATGAGCAGTTCTTC. Its protein product is CASSVGIGGTAAYNEQFF.